This T cell receptor (beta chain) was observed in a study of circulating tumor DNA in untreated peripheral T-cell lymphoma (dated by TCRdb to the early 2020s). Here is what the overall study found, with its caveats: Tumor-specific clonotypes were identified in roughly 75% of patients, from 85% to 90% of baseline tissues and approximately 70% of baseline serum samples.

The germline V gene encodes CDR1 SGHNT and CDR2 YENEEA. After removal of 5 bases from V and 4 bases from J, the junction retains 8 bases not matched to a gene. The CDR3 measures 16 amino acids from cysteine to phenylalanine. Left in the record is the CDR3 DNA by itself, 48 bases read in frame from the first base. Baseline tumor tissue collected before treatment was sequenced to identify tumor-specific TCR clonotypes. Next-generation sequencing of T-cell receptor sequences was used to monitor peripheral T-cell lymphoma patients receiving frontline treatment on a trial. The library relied on the immunoSEQ multiplex PCR assay. TCRdb stores this immuneACCESS table with in-frame sequences only. Part of the clones is absent; in the studies checked, under half of the shortfall reflects unresolved V genes, and no reason is known for the rest. Within this sample are around 2,500 clones, with around two thirds of them counted one time only. The ten largest make up under 20% of the sample.

Concerning this clone: Its target antigen remains unknown. Base qualities are missing; no much larger clone stands one base away.

The TCR sequence derives from a human donor with peripheral T-cell lymphoma. The source material was tumor tissue. The V gene is TRBV11-3 and the J gene is TRBJ2-3; a stretch of 11 junction bases matches TRBD2. CDR3 protein: CASSPRTSGSPDTQYF. In nucleotide form, the sequence is TGTGCCAGCAGCCCTCGGACTAGCGGGTCTCCAGATACGCAGTATTTT.